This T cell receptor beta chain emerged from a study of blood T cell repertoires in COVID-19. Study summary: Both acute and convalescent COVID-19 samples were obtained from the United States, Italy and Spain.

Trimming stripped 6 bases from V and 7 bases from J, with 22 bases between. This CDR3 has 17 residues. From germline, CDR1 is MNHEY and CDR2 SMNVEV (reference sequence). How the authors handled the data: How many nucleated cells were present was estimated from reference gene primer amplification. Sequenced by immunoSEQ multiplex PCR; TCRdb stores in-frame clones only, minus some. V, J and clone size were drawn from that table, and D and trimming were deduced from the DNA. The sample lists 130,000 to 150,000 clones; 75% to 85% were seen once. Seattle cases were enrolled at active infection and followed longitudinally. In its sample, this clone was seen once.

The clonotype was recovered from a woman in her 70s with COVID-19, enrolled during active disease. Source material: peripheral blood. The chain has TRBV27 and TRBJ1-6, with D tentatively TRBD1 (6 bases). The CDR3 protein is CASRPRGGARSNSPLHF. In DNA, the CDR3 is TGTGCCAGCAGACCCCGGGGGGGGGCAAGGTCGAATTCACCCCTCCACTTT.